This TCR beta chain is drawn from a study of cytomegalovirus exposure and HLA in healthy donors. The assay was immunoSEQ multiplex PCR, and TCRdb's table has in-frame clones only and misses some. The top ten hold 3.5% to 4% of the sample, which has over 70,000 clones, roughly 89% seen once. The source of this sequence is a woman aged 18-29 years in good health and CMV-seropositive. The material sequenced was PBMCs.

The CDR3 DNA is TGTGCCAGCAGCGTGAGCCGACAGGGCTTAAGCGAGCAGTACTTC. Translation: CASSVSRQGLSEQYF. V usage is TRBV28 and J usage is TRBJ2-7; 7 nucleotides agree with TRBD1. The CDR3 totals 15 residues. V lost 6 bases to trimming and J lost 6 bases; unmatched junction nucleotides: 14. CDR1 and CDR2 (germline): MDHEN, SYDVKM. The full variable domain, its missing parts supplied by reference TRBV28 and TRBJ2-7, is DVKVTQSSRYLVKRTGEKVFLECVQDMDHENMFWYRQDPGLGLRLIYFSYDVKMKEKGDIPEGYSVSREKKERFSLILESASTNQTSMYLCASSVSRQGLSEQYFGPGTRLTVT.